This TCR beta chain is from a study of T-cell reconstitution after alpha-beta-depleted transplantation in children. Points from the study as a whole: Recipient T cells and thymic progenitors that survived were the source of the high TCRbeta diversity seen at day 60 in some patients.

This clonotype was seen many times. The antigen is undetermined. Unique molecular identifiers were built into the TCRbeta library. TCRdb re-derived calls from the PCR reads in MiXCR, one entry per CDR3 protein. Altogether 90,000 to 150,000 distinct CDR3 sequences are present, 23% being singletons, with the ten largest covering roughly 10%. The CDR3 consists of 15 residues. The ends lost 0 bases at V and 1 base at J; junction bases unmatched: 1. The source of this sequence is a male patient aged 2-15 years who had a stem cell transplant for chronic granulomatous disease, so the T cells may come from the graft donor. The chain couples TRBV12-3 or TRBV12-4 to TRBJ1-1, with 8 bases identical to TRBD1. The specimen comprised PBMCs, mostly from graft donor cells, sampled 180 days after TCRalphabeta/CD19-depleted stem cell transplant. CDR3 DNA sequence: TGTGCCAGCAGTTTAGCAGGGACAGGGAACACTGAAGCTTTCTTT. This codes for CASSLAGTGNTEAFF.